Sequencing of this TCR beta chain was carried out in a study of beta chain features in type 1 diabetes. The single heparinised draw taken from each donor contained roughly 100 mL of blood on average. In germline, CDR1 is GTSNPN, CDR2 SVGIG (reference sequence). The junction had 10 bases not matched to a gene; V was cut back by 2 bases and J by 0 bases. This CDR3 spans 18 amino acids. Overall study results and limits: Small HLA sub-analyses could not settle whether HLA shapes TCRB rearrangement. Researchers report that Type 1 diabetes patients had moderately but significantly shorter TCRB CDR3s across all four CD4+ subsets.

This clone was seen more than once but under ten times. What it recognizes is unknown. All of the isolated RNA was reverse transcribed, so expressed TCRB transcripts were sequenced. For naive, central memory and regulatory T cell samples, reads averaged around 3.5 million. Assay: immunoSEQ multiplex PCR; the TCRdb copy retains only in-frame clones and omits some. Of about 650,000 clones in the sample, 12% were seen once. The sequence was collected from a man between 25 and 39 years old with type 1 diabetes. The chain carries TRBV30 and TRBJ2-6, with 7 nucleotides matching TRBD1. The source material was naive CD4+ T cells from blood. CDR3 nucleotides: TGTGCCTGGAGTACGACAGGGTCAACCTCCTCTGGGGCCAACGTCCTGACTTTC. It codes for CAWSTTGSTSSGANVLTF.